The rows below give T cell receptor beta chains drawn from one sample of a study of T-cell reconstitution after alpha-beta-depleted transplantation in children. TCRdb used MiXCR to reprocess the PCR reads, holding one entry per CDR3 protein. The data hold 130,000 or so distinct CDR3 sequences, with about a tenth observed a single time. The sample was PBMCs, mostly from graft donor cells, taken 180 days after TCRalphabeta/CD19-depleted stem cell transplant. The source is a girl less than two years old who had a stem cell transplant for combined immunodeficiency, so the T cells may come from the graft donor. Both conserved end residues are trimmed from each CDR3.

v_call cdr3_length cdr3_aa
TRBV15 12 ATSSASLNTEAF
TRBV5-1 11 ASGEDISYEQY
TRBV4-2 13 ASKGGETHTGELF
TRBV20-1 15 SARDPRSGPSYNEQF
TRBV5-1 16 ASSLGLGPSWGTDTQY
TRBV14 14 ASSQVGQGTYNEQF
TRBV30 13 AWSVTGKWTDTQY
TRBV20-1 15 SASSFNVTGENYGYT
TRBV10-3 13 AITKDGTMMAEAF
TRBV21-1 13 ASSTRTGGIYEQY
TRBV3-1 12 ASSQDRFSYEQY
TRBV12-3/TRBV12-4 11 ASSFGVPYEQY
TRBV7-7 10 ASSAVNTEAF
TRBV12-3/TRBV12-4 15 ASSLVVRLAGPYEQY
TRBV7-3 15 ASSLNATGAMNTEAF
TRBV6-2/TRBV6-3 12 ASSYNWQVYGYT
TRBV29-1 14 SVEGWGRGNTGELF
TRBV3-1 12 ASSQRGGTDTQY
TRBV5-1 12 ASSSSRGTDTQY
TRBV7-2 12 ASSLSRGTYEQY
TRBV20-1 14 SARDPRGARQETQY
TRBV7-2 12 ASSIAGSEETQY
TRBV29-1 11 SVGQGFTDTQY
TRBV5-1 13 ASSFLRGSAYEQY
TRBV5-5 15 ASSLARLITGLNEQF
TRBV10-3 13 AIRPGQGTQETQY
TRBV12-3/TRBV12-4 16 ASSLGQLLVQDTGELF
TRBV5-1 13 ASSGNSASGNTIY
TRBV12-3/TRBV12-4 10 ASSFGTSEAF
TRBV5-6 11 ASRGTGGYEQY
TRBV6-5 11 ASSYPGTNTQY
TRBV19 13 ASSIRGQSTDTQY
TRBV12-3/TRBV12-4 15 ASSFAAGVLAFNEQF
TRBV20-1 11 SVRGESSYEQY
TRBV19 14 ASSIRTGGTNEKLF
TRBV7-3 12 ASSLTGAGDTQY
TRBV14 9 ASSQGPRQF
TRBV20-1 11 SAREGGNEKLF
TRBV11-3 14 ASSQSRGSSYNEQF
TRBV5-6 13 ASSLVALASYEQY
TRBV20-1 11 SATGIVRQPQH
TRBV28 13 ASRPPAGASYKQY
TRBV6-2/TRBV6-3 12 ASLGPQDQETQY
TRBV5-1 13 ASSWIQDGDTEAF
TRBV29-1 13 SVGYAGTASYEQY
TRBV29-1 11 SPAYRNKNIQY
TRBV20-1 13 SASVVEDSLRRQY
TRBV28 15 ASSTHQIGTAQETQY
TRBV11-2 14 ASDSRKGGATGELF
TRBV20-1 13 SVPLRAGFQETQY
TRBV9 12 ASSPHQGRDTQY
TRBV20-1 12 SARGGVGTGELF
TRBV12-3/TRBV12-4 11 ASTLGVPYEQY
TRBV12-3/TRBV12-4 13 ASSPDESSYNEQF
TRBV10-3 9 ATGNTGELF
TRBV6-5 12 ASRPTRRSDGYT
TRBV27 13 ASSPWGGSYNEQF
TRBV29-1 12 SGKGTSGNNEQF